This T cell receptor beta chain was sequenced in a study of T-cell memory formation after mild COVID-19. About the study: TCR clusters were mostly donor specific.

MiXCR, applied by TCRdb to the 5' RACE reads, yields one record per CDR3 protein. The table shows some 68,000 distinct CDR3 sequences, with around 15% occurring only once. A few counts support this clonotype. As yet, its antigen is unknown. The CDR3 loop spans 15 amino acids. Trimming left V 6 bases short and J 3 bases short, with 18 bases between. Per the germline V gene, CDR1 is SEHNR and CDR2 is FQNEAQ (reference sequence). Findings and caveats of the study: From day 15 to 85, contracting clones were balanced between CD4 and CD8, whereas later expanders leaned toward CD4+. Among contracting clones, CD4+ were mainly CM/EM and CD8+ enriched in EMRA. The second-wave clones peaking on day 37 were not confirmed as SARS-CoV-2-specific.

The source of this sequence is an adult woman who had mild COVID-19 (a few samples of this study predate the infection). Cell type and time point are not known. The J gene is TRBJ2-7, the V gene TRBV7-9, with TRBD1 as a possible D gene (6 bases). The specimen was PBMCs or a T cell subset sorted from them (not recorded which). For the CDR3, the DNA is TGTGCCAGCAGTTCCGGACAGAGCCTGTTCTACGAGCAGTACTTC. Its translation is CASSSGQSLFYEQYF.